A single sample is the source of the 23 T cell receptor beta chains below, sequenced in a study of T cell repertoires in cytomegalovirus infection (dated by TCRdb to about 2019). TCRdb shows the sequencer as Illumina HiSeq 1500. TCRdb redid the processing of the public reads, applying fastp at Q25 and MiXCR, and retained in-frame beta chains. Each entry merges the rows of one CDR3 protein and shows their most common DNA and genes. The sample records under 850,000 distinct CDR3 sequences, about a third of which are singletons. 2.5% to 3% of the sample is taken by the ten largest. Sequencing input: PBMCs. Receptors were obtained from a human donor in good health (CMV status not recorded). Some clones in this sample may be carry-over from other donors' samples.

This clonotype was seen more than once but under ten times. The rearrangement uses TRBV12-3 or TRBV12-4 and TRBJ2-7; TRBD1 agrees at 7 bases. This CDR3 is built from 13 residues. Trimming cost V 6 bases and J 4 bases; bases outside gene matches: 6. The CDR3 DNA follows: TGTGCCAGCAGGCGGACAGGAATATACGAGCAGTACTTC. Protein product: CASRRTGIYEQYF.

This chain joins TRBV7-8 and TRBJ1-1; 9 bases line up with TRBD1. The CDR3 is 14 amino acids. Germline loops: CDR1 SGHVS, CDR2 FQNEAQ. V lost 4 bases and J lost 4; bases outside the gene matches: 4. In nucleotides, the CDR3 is TGTGCCAGCAGCTGGGGACAGGGCGCCACTGAAGCTTTCTTT. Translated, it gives CASSWGQGATEAFF.

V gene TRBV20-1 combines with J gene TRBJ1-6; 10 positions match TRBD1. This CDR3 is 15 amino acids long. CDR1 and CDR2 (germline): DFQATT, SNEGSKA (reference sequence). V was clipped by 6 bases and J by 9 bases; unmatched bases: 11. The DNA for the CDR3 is TGCAGTGCCACCCAAGGGGGACAGGGGTCTTCACCCCTCCACTTT. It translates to CSATQGGQGSSPLHF.

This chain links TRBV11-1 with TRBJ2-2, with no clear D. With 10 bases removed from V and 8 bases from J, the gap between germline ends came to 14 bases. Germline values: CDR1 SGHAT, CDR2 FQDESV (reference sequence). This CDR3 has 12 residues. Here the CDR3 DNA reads TGTGCCACCCAACTCACACCGGGGGAGCTGTTTTTT. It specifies CATQLTPGELFF.

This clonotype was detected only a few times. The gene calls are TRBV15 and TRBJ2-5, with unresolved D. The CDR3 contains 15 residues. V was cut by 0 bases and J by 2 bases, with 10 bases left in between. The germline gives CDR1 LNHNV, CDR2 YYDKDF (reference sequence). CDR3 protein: CATSRDHPGQETQYF. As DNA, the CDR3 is TGTGCCACCAGCAGAGATCATCCAGGTCAAGAGACCCAGTACTTC. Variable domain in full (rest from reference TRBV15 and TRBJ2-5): DAMVIQNPRYQVTQFGKPVTLSCSQTLNHNVMYWYQQKSSQAPKLLFHYYDKDFNNEADTPDNFQSRRPNTSFCFLDIRSPGLGDTAMYLCATSRDHPGQETQYFGPGTRLLVL.

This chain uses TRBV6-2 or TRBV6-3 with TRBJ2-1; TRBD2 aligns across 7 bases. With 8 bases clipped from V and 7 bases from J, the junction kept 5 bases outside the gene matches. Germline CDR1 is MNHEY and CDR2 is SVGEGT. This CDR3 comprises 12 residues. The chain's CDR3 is CASETSPNEQFF. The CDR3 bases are TGTGCCAGCGAGACTAGCCCGAATGAGCAGTTCTTC.

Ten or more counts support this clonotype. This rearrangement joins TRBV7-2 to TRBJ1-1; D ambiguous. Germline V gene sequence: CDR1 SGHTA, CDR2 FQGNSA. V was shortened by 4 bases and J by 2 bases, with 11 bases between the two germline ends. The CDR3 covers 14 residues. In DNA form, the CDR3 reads TGTGCCAGCAGCTCCTACGTACAAAACACTGAAGCTTTCTTT. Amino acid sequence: CASSSYVQNTEAFF.

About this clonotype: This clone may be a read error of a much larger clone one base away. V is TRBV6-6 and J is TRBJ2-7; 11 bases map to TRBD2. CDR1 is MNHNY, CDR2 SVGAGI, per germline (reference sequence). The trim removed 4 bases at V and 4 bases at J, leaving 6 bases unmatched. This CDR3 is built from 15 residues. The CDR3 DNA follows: TGTGCCAGCAGTTCAATAGCGGGAGGGATATACGAGCAGTACTTC. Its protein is CASSSIAGGIYEQYF.

Here the CDR3 DNA reads TGTGCCAGCAGCTTCACCCTTCGGGAGCAGTACTTC. It is translated as CASSFTLREQYF. The chain links TRBV5-5 to TRBJ2-7; no clear D gene. CDR1 is SGHKS and CDR2 is YYEKEE in the germline V gene (reference sequence). Trimming cost V 2 bases and J 7 bases, with 10 bases left between them. CDR3 length: 12 amino acids.

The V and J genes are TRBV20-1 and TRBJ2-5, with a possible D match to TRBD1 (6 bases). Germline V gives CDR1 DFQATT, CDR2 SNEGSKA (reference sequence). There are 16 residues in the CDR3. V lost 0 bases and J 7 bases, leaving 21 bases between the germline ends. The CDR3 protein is CSARDGGAGSGRTQYF. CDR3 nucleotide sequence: TGCAGTGCTAGAGATGGGGGCGCAGGTTCGGGGCGGACCCAGTACTTC.

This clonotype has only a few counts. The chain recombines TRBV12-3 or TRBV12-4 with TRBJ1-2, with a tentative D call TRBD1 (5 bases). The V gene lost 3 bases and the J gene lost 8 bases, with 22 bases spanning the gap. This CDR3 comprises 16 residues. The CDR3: CASSFSSRRDQRGYTF. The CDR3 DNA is TGTGCCAGCAGTTTTTCGTCCCGGCGGGACCAGAGAGGCTACACCTTC.

The CDR3 here is CASSLKAGINSPLHF. CDR3 nucleotide sequence: TGTGCCAGCAGTTTAAAGGCAGGGATTAATTCACCCCTCCACTTT. V is TRBV28 and J is TRBJ1-6, with D perhaps TRBD1 (5 bases). Trimming removed 2 bases from V and 6 bases from J, with 11 bases in between. Germline V gene lookup returns CDR1 MDHEN and CDR2 SYDVKM. The length of the CDR3 is 15 residues.

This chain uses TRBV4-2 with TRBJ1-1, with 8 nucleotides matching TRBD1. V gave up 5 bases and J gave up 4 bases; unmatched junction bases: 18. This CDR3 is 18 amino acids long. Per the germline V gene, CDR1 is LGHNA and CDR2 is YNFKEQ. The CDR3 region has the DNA TGTGCCAGCAGCAGAGGCGACAGGGGCCTAGACCGTGGCACTGAAGCTTTCTTT. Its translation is CASSRGDRGLDRGTEAFF.

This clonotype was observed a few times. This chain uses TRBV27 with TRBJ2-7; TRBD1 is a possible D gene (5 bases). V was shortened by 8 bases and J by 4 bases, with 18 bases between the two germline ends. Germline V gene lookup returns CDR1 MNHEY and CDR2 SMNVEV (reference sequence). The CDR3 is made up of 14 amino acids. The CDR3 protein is CASCPLDSRYEQYF. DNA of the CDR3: TGTGCCAGCTGTCCTCTCGACAGCCGATACGAGCAGTACTTC.

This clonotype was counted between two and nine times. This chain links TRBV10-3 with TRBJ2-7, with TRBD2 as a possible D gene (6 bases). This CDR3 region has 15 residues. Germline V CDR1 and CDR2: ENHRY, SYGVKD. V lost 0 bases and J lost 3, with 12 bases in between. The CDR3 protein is CAISESGGGDYEQYF. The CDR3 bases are TGTGCCATCAGTGAGTCAGGAGGAGGGGACTACGAGCAGTACTTC.

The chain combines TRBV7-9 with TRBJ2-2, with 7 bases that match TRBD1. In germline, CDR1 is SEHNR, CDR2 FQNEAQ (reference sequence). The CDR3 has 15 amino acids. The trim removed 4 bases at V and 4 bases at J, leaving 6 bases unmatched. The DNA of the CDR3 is TGTGCCAGCAGCTCCCCGGGACAGTCCACCGGGGAGCTGTTTTTT. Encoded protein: CASSSPGQSTGELFF.

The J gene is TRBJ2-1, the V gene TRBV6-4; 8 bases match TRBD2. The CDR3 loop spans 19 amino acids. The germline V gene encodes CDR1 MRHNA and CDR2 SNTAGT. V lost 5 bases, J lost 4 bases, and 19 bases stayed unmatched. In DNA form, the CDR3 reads TGTGCCAGCAGTCACAACTTCGCCGGGGGGGCGTCATTATACAATGAGCAGTTCTTC. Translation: CASSHNFAGGASLYNEQFF.

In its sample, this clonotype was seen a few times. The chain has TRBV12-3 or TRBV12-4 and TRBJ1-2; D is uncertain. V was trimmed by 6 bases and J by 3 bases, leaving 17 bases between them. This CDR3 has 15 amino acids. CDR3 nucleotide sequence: TGTGCCAGCAGGGGAGGCCCTATGGACGACTATGGCTACACCTTC. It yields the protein CASRGGPMDDYGYTF.

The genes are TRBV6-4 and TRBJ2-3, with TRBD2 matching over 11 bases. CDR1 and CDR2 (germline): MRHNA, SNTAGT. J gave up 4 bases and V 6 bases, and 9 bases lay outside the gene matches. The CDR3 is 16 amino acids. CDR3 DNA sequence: TGTGCCAGCAGCATTACTAGCGGGAGTTTCGCAGATACGCAGTATTTT. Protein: CASSITSGSFADTQYF.

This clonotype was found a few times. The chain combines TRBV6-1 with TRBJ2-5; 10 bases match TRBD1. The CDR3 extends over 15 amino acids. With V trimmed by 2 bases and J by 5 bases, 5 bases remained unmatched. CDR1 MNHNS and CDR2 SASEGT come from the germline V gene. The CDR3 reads CASSELTGGRETQYF. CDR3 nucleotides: TGTGCCAGCAGTGAATTGACAGGGGGCAGGGAGACCCAGTACTTC.

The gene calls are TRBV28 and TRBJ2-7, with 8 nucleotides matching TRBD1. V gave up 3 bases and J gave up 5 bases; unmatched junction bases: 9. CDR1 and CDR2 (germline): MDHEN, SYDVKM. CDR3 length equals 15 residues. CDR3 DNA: TGTGCCAGCAGTTTCAGCAGGGGGCGGCGGCACGAGCAGTACTTC. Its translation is CASSFSRGRRHEQYF.

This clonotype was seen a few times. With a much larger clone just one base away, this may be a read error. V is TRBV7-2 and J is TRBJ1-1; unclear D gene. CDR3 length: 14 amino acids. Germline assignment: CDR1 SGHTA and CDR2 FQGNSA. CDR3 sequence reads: CASSSGPGNTKAFF. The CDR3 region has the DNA TGTGCCAGCAGCTCTGGCCCCGGGAACACTAAAGCTTTCTTT.

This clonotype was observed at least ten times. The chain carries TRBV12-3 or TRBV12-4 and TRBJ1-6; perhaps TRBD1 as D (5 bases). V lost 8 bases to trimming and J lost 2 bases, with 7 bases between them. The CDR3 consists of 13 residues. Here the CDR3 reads CASSGPYNSPLHF. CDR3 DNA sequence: TGTGCCAGCTCAGGGCCCTATAATTCACCCCTCCACTTT.